What follows describes a single T cell receptor (beta chain). The data were taken from a study of Ad26.COV2.S vaccination and SARS-CoV-2 variants. The data were produced by immunoSEQ multiplex PCR, yet TCRdb's version contains in-frame clones alone and is incomplete. The sample includes 300,000 to 500,000 clones, around nine tenths of them seen just once. The CDR3 consists of 14 residues. The germline CDR1 and CDR2 sequences are ENHRY and SYGVKD. Trimming stripped 4 bases from V and 3 bases from J, with 13 bases between. Treatment denoted: 15 to 20 received Ad26.COV2.S at low or high dose, single or two shots; a few received placebo; per-sample allocation not given. On day 63 after the first injection, vaccine and placebo recipients gave samples.

The source is a person aged 18-60 years who received the Ad26.COV2.S COVID-19 vaccine or a placebo. The chain has TRBV10-3 and TRBJ2-7; perhaps TRBD1 as D (6 bases). The material was peripheral blood, obtained in a trial of Ad26.COV2.S vaccine versus placebo. The CDR3 DNA is TGTGCCATCAGTGCGACAGGCGCCAACTACGAGCAGTACTTC. Amino acids: CAISATGANYEQYF.